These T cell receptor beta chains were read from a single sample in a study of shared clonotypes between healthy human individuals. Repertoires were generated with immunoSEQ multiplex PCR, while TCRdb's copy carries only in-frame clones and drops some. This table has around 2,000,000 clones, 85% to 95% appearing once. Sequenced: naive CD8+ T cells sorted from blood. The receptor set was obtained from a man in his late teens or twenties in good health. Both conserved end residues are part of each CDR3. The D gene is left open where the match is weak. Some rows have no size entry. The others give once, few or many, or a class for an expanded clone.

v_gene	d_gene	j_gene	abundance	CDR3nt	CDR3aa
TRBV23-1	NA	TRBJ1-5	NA	TGCGCCAGCAGTCTGAAGGAGCCCCAGCATTTT	CASSLKEPQHF
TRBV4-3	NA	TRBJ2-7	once	TGCGCCAGCAGCCAAGTCGGAGACCGTCTCATCGGGGAAGAGCAGTACTTC	CASSQVGDRLIGEEQYF
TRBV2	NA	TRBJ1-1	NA	TGTGCCAGCAGTGAACTCACGGGGGTCGGTGAAGCTTTCTTT	CASSELTGVGEAFF
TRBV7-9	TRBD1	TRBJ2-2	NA	TGTGCCAGCGGTGCGACAGGGAACCCCGGGGAGCTGTTTTTT	CASGATGNPGELFF
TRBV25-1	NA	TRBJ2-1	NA	TGTGCCAGCAGTGAGCATGAGCAGTTCTTC	CASSEHEQFF
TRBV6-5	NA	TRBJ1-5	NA	TGTGCCAGCAGTTACTCCAGGGCGAATCAGCCCCAGCATTTT	CASSYSRANQPQHF
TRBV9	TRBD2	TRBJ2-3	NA	TGTGCCAGCAGCGTAGCCCCGGGAGTGGGGGGGGCAGATACGCAGTATTTT	CASSVAPGVGGADTQYF
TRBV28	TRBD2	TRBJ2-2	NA	TGTGCCAGCAGTCTCCCCGCTAGCGGGGGGAACACCGGGGAGCTGTTTTTT	CASSLPASGGNTGELFF
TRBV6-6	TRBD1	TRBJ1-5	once	TGTGCCAGCAGTTACCGGACAGGGGATCAGCCCCAGCATTTT	CASSYRTGDQPQHF
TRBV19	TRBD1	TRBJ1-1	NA	TGTGCCAGTAGTAGGGGACAGCGGCTGGAAGCTTTCTTT	CASSRGQRLEAFF
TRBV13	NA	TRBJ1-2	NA	TGTGCCAGCAGCTTAGCTAAAATCCCCCCAGGGGTCCGCGGGGGGGGCTACACCTTC	CASSLAKIPPGVRGGGYTF
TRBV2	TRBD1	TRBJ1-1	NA	TGTGCCAGGGGGAAACAGGGGATAGCTTTCTTT	CARGKQGIAFF
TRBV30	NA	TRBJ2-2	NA	TGTGCCTGGACAGGGATTAACACCGGGGAGCTGTTTTTT	CAWTGINTGELFF
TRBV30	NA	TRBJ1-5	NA	TGTGCCTGGAGTGTGGCGGGGGCTCAGCCCCAGCATTTT	CAWSVAGAQPQHF
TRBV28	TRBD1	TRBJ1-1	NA	TGTGCCAGCAGTTTAGGTGGGACAGGGGCCCCGAACACTGAAGCTTTCTTT	CASSLGGTGAPNTEAFF
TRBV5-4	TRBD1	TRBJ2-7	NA	TGTGCCAGCAGCTCCCAGGACAGGGTGAAAGCCTACGAGCAGTACTTC	CASSSQDRVKAYEQYF
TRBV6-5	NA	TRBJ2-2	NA	TGTGCCAGCAGTTACGCAGGGGTCGCCGGGGAGCTGTTTTTT	CASSYAGVAGELFF
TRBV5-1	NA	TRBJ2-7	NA	TGCGCCAGCAGCTTAACTATAACAGGGCCTTTAACCTACGAGCAGTACTTC	CASSLTITGPLTYEQYF
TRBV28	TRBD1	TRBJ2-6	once	TGTGCCAGCAGTTTGGACAGGGGCTTTGCTGGGGCCAACGTCCTGACTTTC	CASSLDRGFAGANVLTF
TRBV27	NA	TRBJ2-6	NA	TGTGCCAGCAGTTTAGGCAGTTCTGGGGCCAACGTCCTGACTTTC	CASSLGSSGANVLTF
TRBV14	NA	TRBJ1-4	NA	TGTGCCAGCAGCCAAGACGAGGGACGCCTAACGGAAAAACTGTTTTTT	CASSQDEGRLTEKLFF
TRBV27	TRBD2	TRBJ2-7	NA	TGTGCCAGCAGCCTTAGCCGACTAGCGGGGGCCTACGAGCAGTACTTC	CASSLSRLAGAYEQYF
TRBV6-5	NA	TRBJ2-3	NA	TGTGCCAGCACCTTAGCAAATACGCAGTATTTT	CASTLANTQYF
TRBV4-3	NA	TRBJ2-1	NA	TGCGCCAGCAGCCAAGATTTTGGGATTACCCGTCGAGAGCAGTTCTTC	CASSQDFGITRREQFF
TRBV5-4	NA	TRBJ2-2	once	TGTGCCAGCAGCTTTATAGCCGGACGGGGCACCGGGGAGCTGTTTTTT	CASSFIAGRGTGELFF
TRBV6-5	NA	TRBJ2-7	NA	TGTGCCAGCAGTTACCCACGTTGCGAGCAGTACTTC	CASSYPRCEQYF
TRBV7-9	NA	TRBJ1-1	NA	TGTGCCAGCAGCTCGACGGCGGTTGGTGAAGCTTTCTTT	CASSSTAVGEAFF
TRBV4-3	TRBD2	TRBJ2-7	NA	TGCGCCAGCAGCCAAGTCGCCAGCGGGAGTGGCCTGGAGCAGTACTTC	CASSQVASGSGLEQYF
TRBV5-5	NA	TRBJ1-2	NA	TGTGCCAGCAGCTACCCTCTGGAGGACGCTAACTATGGCTACACCTTC	CASSYPLEDANYGYTF
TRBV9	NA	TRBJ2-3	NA	TGTGCCAGCAGCGTAGAGGACTGGGAGGATACGCAGTATTTT	CASSVEDWEDTQYF
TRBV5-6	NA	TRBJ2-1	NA	TGTGCCAGCAGCCTGACGGGACTGAATTACAATGAGCAGTTCTTC	CASSLTGLNYNEQFF
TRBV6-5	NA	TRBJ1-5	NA	TGTGCCAGCAGTTACTCTCCGGAATCCAATCAGCCCCAGCATTTT	CASSYSPESNQPQHF
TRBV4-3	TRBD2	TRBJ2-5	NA	TGCGCCAGCAGCCAAGATGTCAGCGGGGGACAAGAGACCCAGTACTTC	CASSQDVSGGQETQYF
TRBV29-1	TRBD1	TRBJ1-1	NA	TGCAGCGTTGAACAGGGGGCGAAGAACACTGAAGCTTTCTTT	CSVEQGAKNTEAFF
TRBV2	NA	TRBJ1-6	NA	TGTGCCAGCAGTGAAGACCTAGCTCTCCCCTTCAATTCACCCCTCCACTTT	CASSEDLALPFNSPLHF
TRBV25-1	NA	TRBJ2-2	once	TGTGCCAGCAGTCCAGGGAGTACCGGGGAGCTGTTTTTT	CASSPGSTGELFF
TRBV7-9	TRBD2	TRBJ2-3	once	TGTGCCAGCAGCTTATTTGCGGGAGTCACAGATACGCAGTATTTT	CASSLFAGVTDTQYF
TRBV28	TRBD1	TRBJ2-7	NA	TGTGCCAGCAGTTTTACAGGGGGGTCCTACGAGCAGTACTTC	CASSFTGGSYEQYF
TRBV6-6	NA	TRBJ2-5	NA	TGTGCCAGCAGTTACTCCCAGGGAGTGGAAGAGACCCAGTACTTC	CASSYSQGVEETQYF
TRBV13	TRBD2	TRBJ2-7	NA	TGTGCCAGCAGCCAAACTAGCGGGGGACCACGCTACGAGCAGTACTTC	CASSQTSGGPRYEQYF
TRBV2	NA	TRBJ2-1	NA	TGTGCCAGCTCCGGTTTCGAAGACTACAATGAGCAGTTCTTC	CASSGFEDYNEQFF
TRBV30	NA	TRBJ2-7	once	TGTGCCTGGAGTGTACGCCGCCAGGGGAAATACGAGCAGTACTTC	CAWSVRRQGKYEQYF
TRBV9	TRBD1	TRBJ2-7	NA	TGTGCCAGCAGCGTCGGGACAGGGTTTTACGAGCAGTACTTC	CASSVGTGFYEQYF
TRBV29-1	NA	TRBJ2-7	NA	TGCAGCGTTATGTCCGGATACGAGCAGTACTTC	CSVMSGYEQYF
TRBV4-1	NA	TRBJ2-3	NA	TGCGCCAGCAGCGCGGTCAGGGATTATGCAGATACGCAGTATTTT	CASSAVRDYADTQYF
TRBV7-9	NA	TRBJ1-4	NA	TGTGCCAGCAGCTTAGGTTGGGACACATTTGCAACTAATGAAAAACTGTTTTTT	CASSLGWDTFATNEKLFF
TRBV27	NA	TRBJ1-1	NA	TGTGCCAGCAGTTTTGCAGGGGCGGGAACTGAAGCTTTCTTT	CASSFAGAGTEAFF
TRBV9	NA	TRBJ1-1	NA	TGTGCCAGCAGCGTCGGTGGGATGAACACTGAAGCTTTCTTT	CASSVGGMNTEAFF